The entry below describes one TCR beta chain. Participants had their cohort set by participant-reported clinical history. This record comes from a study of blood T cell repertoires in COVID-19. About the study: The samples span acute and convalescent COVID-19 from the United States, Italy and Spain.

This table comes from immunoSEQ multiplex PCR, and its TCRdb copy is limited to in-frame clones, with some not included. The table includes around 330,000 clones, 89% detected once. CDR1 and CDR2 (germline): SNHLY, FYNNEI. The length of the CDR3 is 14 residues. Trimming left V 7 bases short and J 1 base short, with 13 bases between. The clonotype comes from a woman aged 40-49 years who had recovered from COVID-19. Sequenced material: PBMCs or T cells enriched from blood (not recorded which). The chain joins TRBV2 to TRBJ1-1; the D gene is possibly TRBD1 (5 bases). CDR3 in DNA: TGTGCCAGCAATCCCAGGGTAAAGAACACTGAAGCTTTCTTT. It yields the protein CASNPRVKNTEAFF.